This T cell receptor beta chain comes out of a study of PD-1 blockade in classical Hodgkin lymphoma. At the level of the study: Each patient was given nivolumab 3 mg/kg through a vein every 2 weeks. Overall study results and limits: The authors have not defined what causes the repertoire differences, possibly disease activity or prior therapy. The diversity seen at baseline in complete responders resembled that of newly diagnosed patients.

The time point here: cycle 4 day 1 (C4D1), after six to seven weeks of nivolumab. Brentuximab vedotin exposure varied, and every patient relapsed after autologous stem cell transplantation. Reported best responses ranged across complete response, partial response or progressive disease. Regarding this clone: The antigen remains unidentified.

Produced via immunoSEQ multiplex PCR; TCRdb's table is partial and in-frame only. The sample records 35,000 to 50,000 clones, 55% to 70% being singletons. CDR1 is MNHEY and CDR2 is SMNVEV in the germline V gene (reference sequence). The CDR3 has 15 amino acids. The junction had 4 bases not matched to a gene; V was cut back by 6 bases and J by 1 base. The V gene is TRBV27, the J gene TRBJ1-2; 11 bases match TRBD1. This clonotype was sampled from a human donor with classical Hodgkin lymphoma. Source: peripheral blood mononuclear cells (PBMCs), taken before the fourth cycle of nivolumab. The CDR3 region is CASSPGTGGNYGYTF. The CDR3 region has the DNA TGTGCCAGCAGCCCCGGGACAGGGGGTAACTATGGCTACACCTTC.